Detailed here is one T cell receptor (beta chain). Its antigen is not yet known. Base quality data are lacking; no much larger clone is found one base away. The time point label here, explained by the study, means: baseline before first vaccination. The vaccinee samples were drawn from two UK trials, COV001 and COV002, one of which was a single-blind randomized controlled phase 2/3 trial testing AZD1222 (ChAdOx1 nCoV-19) in healthy adults. For TCRbeta chain sequencing, PBMC samples from trial participants were taken at day 0 and at day 28 after the second dose. The CDR3 goes from the cysteine to the phenylalanine over 13 residues. Just CDR3 DNA is preserved here, 39 bases in frame from base 1. The germline V gene gives CDR1 as ENHRY and CDR2 as SYGVKD. V sheds 9 bases and J sheds 2 bases, leaving 14 bases between their ends. The data derive from a study of T cell responses to AZD1222 COVID-19 vaccine (dated by TCRdb to the early 2020s). In terms of the full investigation: AZD1222 recipients whose second dose came at about 4 weeks and those whose second dose came at about 12 weeks were combined into one group, since spike-specific TCR depth and breadth did not differ between the two schedules. TCR sequencing covered approximately 230 trial participants: 200 to 220 given two doses of AZD1222 and 26 given two doses of MenACWY control vaccine. Enrollment into the trials was organized by age into subgroups of 18-55, 56-69 and 70-plus years, and those subgroups contained approximately 160, 26 and 62 TCR-sequenced participants, respectively. The paper's findings and limits, for the study overall: No day 14 peak-response samples were available, so repertoires were characterized only after the peak T cell response. In the small 56-69-year group, the increase in depth fell short of significance, most likely because of low power. Only five to seven AZD1222 recipients were SARS-CoV-2 seropositive at baseline, limiting conclusions about previously exposed vaccinees. After two AZD1222 doses, both the breadth and the depth of spike-specific TCRs were significantly higher than at day 0 and than in MenACWY recipients. Participants were mostly white British, with more females than males. The authors suggested clonal diversity may have been underestimated. Epitopes outside the regions mutated in the B.1.351 and B.1.1.7 variants were reportedly recognized by nearly half of the unique spike-specific TCRs. The vaccine-associated CD4 TCRs covered the entire spike protein, and the dominant responses fell in regions 160-218 and 743-854.

The CDR3 regions of human TCRbeta chains were analyzed by immunosequencing. As for the authors' bioinformatics: TCRs in the repertoires were matched against a reference library of SARS-CoV-2-specific TCRs that had been generated with the MIRA antigen-specificity platform. Breadth was defined as the fraction of unique TCRs that were SARS-CoV-2-associated. Depth was defined as the fraction of total T cells that were SARS-CoV-2-associated. Using the MIRA data, every spike-specific TCR was mapped to the spike region that the TCR reacted to and assigned to either a CD4 or a CD8 class. Log10-transformed breadth and depth values were compared by one-way ANOVA with Sidak's multiple comparisons tests. Sourced from immuneACCESS, this table was stored by TCRdb with only in-frame sequences that have V and J called. A share of the clones is absent; for the studies checked, an unresolved V gene accounts for under half, and the remainder has no known explanation. The DNA was the basis for D and trimming; V, J and clone size are from that table. This sample gives approximately 100,000 clones in total; more than 85% of them show up just once. The biggest ten clones account for approximately 15% of the sample.

The input for sequencing was peripheral blood, taken on day 0 of AZD1222 vaccination. Here the chain combines TRBV10-3 and TRBJ2-7; TRBD1 is a possible D gene, resting on 6 matching bases. This TCR came from an adult in good health. The DNA is as follows: TGTGCCATTTCCCTTAGGACAGCCTACGAGCAGTACTTC. It encodes CAISLRTAYEQYF.